Given below is one TCR beta chain in context. Its antigen remains unidentified. Trimming took 4 bases from V and 6 from J; bases not matched to a gene: 3. The length of the CDR3 is 13 residues. Looked up from germline, CDR1 is SQVTM and CDR2 is ANQGSEA. The sample originates from a study of T cell repertoires in cytomegalovirus infection. Study-wide context: Used in the study were CMV epitopes, some recently identified and HLA-C-restricted, others well-studied and HLA-B-restricted.

MiXCR was run by TCRdb on the reads, yielding one entry per CDR3 protein. This table has 550,000 to 850,000 distinct CDR3 sequences, around 31% appearing once. The chain employs TRBV29-1 and TRBJ2-3; 11 bases map to TRBD2. Here the sequenced sample was cultured PBMCs, taken from culture after CMV antigen stimulation. The TCR was taken from a human donor in good health (CMV status not recorded). Some clones in this sample may be carry-over from other donors' samples. CDR3 nucleotides: TGCAGCGTTGTCCGACTAGCGGGGGATACGCAGTATTTT. This codes for CSVVRLAGDTQYF.